The 30 T cell receptor beta chains below all came from one sample that was sequenced in a study of shared clonotypes between healthy human individuals. Only CD45RO-negative cells positively selected for CCR7 counted as naive CD8 cells, so terminally differentiated effector memory CD45RA+ cells were excluded. Data came from immunoSEQ multiplex PCR; TCRdb stores just in-frame clones and leaves some out. The repertoire consists of around 1.9 million clones, with 80% to 95% occurring once and the leading ten covering under 2%. What was sequenced was naive CD8+ T cells from PBMCs. These receptors came from a man younger than 30 in good health. Some clones in this sample may be carry-over from other donors' samples.

The chain has TRBV19 and TRBJ2-5; TRBD2 agrees at 10 bases. J was trimmed by 4 bases and V by 5 bases; bases with no gene match: 7. CDR3 size: 15 residues. Looked up from germline, CDR1 is LNHDA and CDR2 is SQIVND (reference sequence). CDR3 protein: CASSGRLAGVETQYF. The CDR3 coding sequence is TGTGCCAGTAGTGGGAGGCTAGCGGGAGTAGAGACCCAGTACTTC. The full variable domain, in which reference TRBV19 and TRBJ2-5 provide the parts outside the CDR3, is DGGITQSPKYLFRKEGQNVTLSCEQNLNHDAMYWYRQDPGQGLRLIYYSQIVNDFQKGDIAEGYSVSREKKESFPLTVTSAQKNPTAFYLCASSGRLAGVETQYFGPGTRLLVL.

This rearrangement joins TRBV6-1 to TRBJ2-7, with D tentatively TRBD1 or TRBD2 (5 bases each). The ends were cut back, 7 bases at V and 1 base at J, with 17 bases in the middle. CDR3 size: 15 residues. Germline CDR1 MNHNS, CDR2 SASEGT. CDR3 sequence (DNA): TGTGCCAGCATGCCGCCTGGGACGCCTTCCTACGAGCAGTACTTC. Protein product: CASMPPGTPSYEQYF.

The chain is built from TRBV9 and TRBJ2-1; 13 nucleotides align to TRBD2. Trimming at V came to 4 bases and at J to 8 bases, leaving 6 bases not matched to a gene. The CDR3 sequence is 15 residues long. From germline, CDR1 is SGDLS and CDR2 YYNGEE. CDR3 nucleotides: TGTGCCAGCAGCCCGGGGACTAGCGGGATGGATGAGCAGTTCTTC. Translation gives CASSPGTSGMDEQFF.

V gene TRBV4-1 combines with J gene TRBJ1-6; the match to TRBD1 covers 8 bases. CDR3 length: 15 amino acids. Germline values: CDR1 MGHRA, CDR2 YSYEKL. V was clipped by 1 base and J by 7 bases; unmatched bases: 3. The CDR3 bases are TGCGCCAGCAGCCAAGCAGGGGGCTTAAATTCACCCCTCCACTTT. Translating gives CASSQAGGLNSPLHF.

This rearrangement joins TRBV15 to TRBJ1-4; no clear D gene. Germline loops: CDR1 LNHNV, CDR2 YYDKDF (reference sequence). This CDR3 is built from 17 residues. The ends were cut back, 0 bases at V and 0 bases at J, with 11 bases in the middle. The CDR3 region has the DNA TGTGCCACCAGCAGAGATCGGAAGACTGCAACTAATGAAAAACTGTTTTTT. This gives the protein CATSRDRKTATNEKLFF. Based on the CDR3 plus reference TRBV15 and TRBJ1-4, the full variable domain is DAMVIQNPRYQVTQFGKPVTLSCSQTLNHNVMYWYQQKSSQAPKLLFHYYDKDFNNEADTPDNFQSRRPNTSFCFLDIRSPGLGDTAMYLCATSRDRKTATNEKLFFGSGTQLSVL.

The rearrangement links TRBV5-1 to TRBJ2-7; 10 bases map to TRBD2. CDR1 SGHRS and CDR2 YFSETQ come from the germline V gene. J gave up 3 bases and V 3 bases, and 6 bases lay outside the gene matches. CDR3 length equals 15 residues. CDR3 in DNA: TGCGCCAGCAGCTGGACTAGCGGAGCCCACTACGAGCAGTACTTC. This translates into CASSWTSGAHYEQYF.

V usage is TRBV13 and J usage is TRBJ2-4; 7 nucleotides line up with TRBD2. The ends lost 7 bases at V and 1 base at J; junction bases unmatched: 10. Germline V lookup: CDR1 PRHDT, CDR2 FYEKMQ (reference sequence). The CDR3 consists of 16 residues. Here the CDR3 reads CASTLYASGAKNIQYF. The CDR3 DNA is TGTGCCAGCACCCTGTATGCTAGCGGTGCCAAAAACATTCAGTACTTC.

This clone was observed a single time. This chain uses TRBV28 with TRBJ2-1; TRBD2 matches 11 bases. The CDR3 is 14 residues long. Trimming cost V 10 bases and J 3 bases; bases outside gene matches: 5. CDR1 and CDR2 (germline): MDHEN, SYDVKM. The CDR3 region is CATITSGSYNEQFF. Here the CDR3 DNA reads TGTGCCACCATAACTAGCGGGAGCTACAATGAGCAGTTCTTC.

V usage is TRBV7-8 and J usage is TRBJ2-7; TRBD2 matches at 14 bases. The CDR3 loop spans 15 amino acids. Trimming took 5 bases from V and 2 from J; bases not matched to a gene: 2. CDR1 and CDR2 (germline): SGHVS, FQNEAQ. CDR3 DNA: TGTGCCAGCAGCATGACTAGCGGGAGGGCCTACGAGCAGTACTTC. Translated: CASSMTSGRAYEQYF.

The chain has TRBV5-4 and TRBJ2-7; 11 nucleotides align to TRBD2. The ends lost 5 bases at V and 5 bases at J; junction bases unmatched: 12. Germline loops: CDR1 SGHNT, CDR2 YYREEE (reference sequence). The CDR3 covers 16 residues. CDR3 loop: CASSSTSGSAPHEQYF. In DNA, the CDR3 is TGTGCCAGCAGTTCAACTAGCGGGAGTGCTCCCCACGAGCAGTACTTC.

The V and J genes are TRBV9 and TRBJ2-7; a weak D match, TRBD2 (6 bases). In germline, CDR1 is SGDLS, CDR2 YYNGEE. The CDR3 totals 14 residues. V shed 7 bases and J shed 3 bases, with 17 bases lying between them. The CDR3 DNA sequence: TGTGCCAGCTCCCCCGGGAGCGCCAACTACGAGCAGTACTTC. Translation: CASSPGSANYEQYF.

The chain couples TRBV10-1 to TRBJ2-7; 8 bases map to TRBD1. This CDR3 has 20 residues. V lost 6 bases, J lost 6 bases, and 28 bases stayed unmatched. Looked up from germline, CDR1 is WNHNN and CDR2 is SYGVQD (reference sequence). The CDR3 is CASSLNRETGDLRGLGEQYF. CDR3 DNA: TGCGCCAGCAGCTTAAACCGAGAGACAGGGGATCTCCGCGGCTTGGGCGAGCAGTACTTC.

The chain recombines TRBV28 with TRBJ2-3; TRBD2 matches 7 bases. Losses at the gene ends were 3 bases for V and 5 bases for J; bases not matched to a gene: 5. This CDR3 region has 14 residues. Per germline, CDR1 MDHEN and CDR2 SYDVKM. This chain's CDR3 is CASSLGRAGDTQYF. The CDR3 nucleotides read TGTGCCAGCAGTTTGGGGAGGGCGGGAGATACGCAGTATTTT.

Note on this clone: Other DNA sequences within the sample encode an identical CDR3. The chain joins TRBV27 to TRBJ2-1, with 14 bases that match TRBD2. CDR1 is MNHEY and CDR2 is SMNVEV in the germline V gene (reference sequence). The ends lost 5 bases at V and 6 bases at J; junction bases unmatched: 3. This CDR3 has 15 amino acids. The CDR3 coding sequence is TGTGCCAGCAGTACCGGGACTAGCGGGAGCAATGAGCAGTTCTTC. Its protein product is CASSTGTSGSNEQFF.

The chain combines TRBV28 with TRBJ1-1; 7 nucleotides agree with TRBD1. Trimming took 3 bases from V and 4 from J; bases not matched to a gene: 8. Germline-derived CDR1 and CDR2 are MDHEN and SYDVKM. The CDR3 is made up of 15 amino acids. The CDR3 bases are TGTGCCAGCAGTTTCAGGGGGGGTAAGCGCACTGAAGCTTTCTTT. It yields the protein CASSFRGGKRTEAFF.

The chain links TRBV6-1 to TRBJ1-1, with unresolved D. V lost 0 bases, J lost 2 bases, and 10 bases lay in between. The CDR3 consists of 15 residues. Looked up from germline, CDR1 is MNHNS and CDR2 is SASEGT. The CDR3 region is CASSEALRLNTEAFF. Here the CDR3 DNA reads TGTGCCAGCAGTGAAGCGCTCCGGCTAAACACTGAAGCTTTCTTT.

The genes are TRBV28 and TRBJ1-2, with TRBD1 as a possible D gene (6 bases). CDR1 MDHEN and CDR2 SYDVKM come from the germline V gene. This CDR3 region has 15 residues. V was pared by 5 bases and J by 5 bases, with 18 bases between. The chain's CDR3 is CASSPPGEGLYGYTF. The CDR3 nucleotides are TGTGCCAGCAGTCCCCCAGGGGAGGGGCTGTATGGCTACACCTTC.

The chain employs TRBV4-2 and TRBJ2-7, with D possibly being TRBD1 (6 bases). Trimming left V 4 bases short and J 0 bases short, with 19 bases between. CDR3 length equals 17 residues. Germline CDR1 reads LGHNA; CDR2 reads YNFKEQ. The DNA of the CDR3 is TGTGCCAGCAGCCTTAGGGGGTTTGAGTCAAGCTCCTACGAGCAGTACTTC. Encoded protein: CASSLRGFESSSYEQYF.

Note on this clone: The same CDR3 arises from other DNA sequences in this sample as well. The chain is built from TRBV27 and TRBJ2-7; D unclear. The length of the CDR3 is 14 residues. The V gene lost 2 bases and the J gene lost 0 bases, with 8 bases spanning the gap. Germline assignment: CDR1 MNHEY and CDR2 SMNVEV (reference sequence). CDR3 DNA sequence: TGTGCCAGCAGTTTAATCGCCAGCTCCTACGAGCAGTACTTC. Translation gives CASSLIASSYEQYF.

The genes are TRBV28 and TRBJ1-4; D not resolved. From germline, CDR1 is MDHEN and CDR2 SYDVKM. The germline V and J ends were trimmed by 2 bases and 8 bases, with 15 bases remaining between them. This CDR3 comprises 15 residues. CDR3 protein: CASSLGRELGEKLFF. CDR3 nucleotide sequence: TGTGCCAGCAGTTTAGGGCGGGAGTTAGGAGAAAAACTGTTTTTT. Based on the CDR3 plus reference TRBV28 and TRBJ1-4, the full variable domain is DVKVTQSSRYLVKRTGEKVFLECVQDMDHENMFWYRQDPGLGLRLIYFSYDVKMKEKGDIPEGYSVSREKKERFSLILESASTNQTSMYLCASSLGRELGEKLFFGSGTQLSVL.

This clone was seen a single time. The V and J genes are TRBV6-6 and TRBJ1-2; D is ambiguous. Germline lookup yields CDR1 MNHNY and CDR2 SVGAGI (reference sequence). The CDR3 extends over 15 amino acids. V was pared by 0 bases and J by 0 bases, with 8 bases between. CDR3 sequence reads: CASSYSRVANYGYTF. The CDR3 DNA follows: TGTGCCAGCAGTTACTCGCGAGTTGCTAACTATGGCTACACCTTC.

About this clone: This specimen includes other DNA sequences encoding the same CDR3. The chain recombines TRBV7-9 with TRBJ2-1; 9 bases align to TRBD2. The CDR3 has 15 amino acids. CDR1 SEHNR and CDR2 FQNEAQ come from the germline V gene (reference sequence). Trimming at V came to 5 bases and at J to 0 bases, leaving 2 bases not matched to a gene. In DNA, the CDR3 is TGTGCCAGCAGCCTTAGCGGGAGCTCCTACAATGAGCAGTTCTTC. This gives the protein CASSLSGSSYNEQFF. The entire variable domain, with the rest obtained from reference TRBV7-9 and TRBJ2-1, is as follows: DTGVSQNPRHKITKRGQNVTFRCDPISEHNRLYWYRQTLGQGPEFLTYFQNEAQLEKSRLLSDRFSAERPKGSFSTLEIQRTEQGDSAMYLCASSLSGSSYNEQFFGPGTRLTVL.

Only a few counts were recorded for this clone. V gene TRBV30 combines with J gene TRBJ1-1; 7 nucleotides match TRBD1. The germline V gene has CDR1 GTSNPN and CDR2 SVGIG (reference sequence). V lost 3 bases and J lost 5; bases outside the gene matches: 15. This CDR3 has 16 amino acids. The chain's CDR3 is CAWRHIPPTGNTEAFF. DNA of the CDR3: TGTGCCTGGAGACACATCCCCCCGACAGGGAATACTGAAGCTTTCTTT. The full variable domain, rest sourced from reference TRBV30 and TRBJ1-1, is SQTIHQWPATLVQPVGSPLSLECTVEGTSNPNLYWYRQAAGRGLQLLFYSVGIGQISSEVPQNLSASRPQDRQFILSSKKLLLSDSGFYLCAWRHIPPTGNTEAFFGQGTRLTVV.

The V gene is TRBV27, the J gene TRBJ1-2; possibly TRBD1 for D (6 bases). Trimming took 6 bases from V and 4 from J, leaving 15 bases between them. Germline V lookup: CDR1 MNHEY, CDR2 SMNVEV (reference sequence). The CDR3 is 14 amino acids. The DNA for the CDR3 is TGTGCCAGCAGCTCGGGGGGCCTCCTCTATGGCTACACCTTC. This translates into CASSSGGLLYGYTF.

The chain couples TRBV9 to TRBJ2-1; 10 positions match TRBD2. Germline V gene sequence: CDR1 SGDLS, CDR2 YYNGEE. The length of the CDR3 is 16 residues. V was clipped by 4 bases and J by 6 bases; unmatched bases: 10. For the CDR3, the DNA is TGTGCCAGCAGCCCTCCCCACGGGACTAGCGCCAATGAGCAGTTCTTC. Translated: CASSPPHGTSANEQFF.

In regard to this clone: The same CDR3 can be traced to other DNA sequences in this sample. V gene TRBV9 combines with J gene TRBJ2-3; the match to TRBD1 covers 7 bases. Looked up from germline, CDR1 is SGDLS and CDR2 is YYNGEE. The CDR3 runs 15 residues. After removal of 3 bases from V and 0 bases from J, the junction contained 4 bases not matched to a gene. CDR3 sequence reads: CASSAGQASTDTQYF. DNA for the CDR3: TGTGCCAGCAGCGCCGGACAGGCGAGCACAGATACGCAGTATTTT.

This sequence joins TRBV7-9 and TRBJ2-1; 13 bases map to TRBD2. This CDR3 region has 16 residues. Germline lookup yields CDR1 SEHNR and CDR2 FQNEAQ (reference sequence). J lost 4 bases, V lost 4 bases, and 4 bases had no gene match. The CDR3 protein is CASSSTSGRTYNEQFF. CDR3 coding DNA: TGTGCCAGCAGCTCGACTAGCGGGAGGACTTACAATGAGCAGTTCTTC.

The chain uses TRBV5-6 and TRBJ1-2, with D maybe TRBD1 (6 bases). CDR1 SGHDT and CDR2 YYEEEE come from the germline V gene. This CDR3 has 14 amino acids. Trimming stripped 4 bases from V and 4 bases from J, with 14 bases between. The CDR3 reads CASSGADRIYGYTF. The CDR3 bases are TGTGCCAGCAGCGGGGCGGACAGAATCTATGGCTACACCTTC.

The chain has TRBV6-1 and TRBJ2-3, with 7 bases lining up with TRBD2. The V gene's germline CDR1 is MNHNS and CDR2 SASEGT. This CDR3 has 16 amino acids. V dropped 4 bases and J dropped 3; count of bases not matched to a gene: 10. The chain's CDR3 is CASSVRSGTLTDTQYF. CDR3 coding DNA: TGTGCCAGCAGTGTACGGAGCGGGACTCTTACAGATACGCAGTATTTT.

V usage is TRBV7-9 and J usage is TRBJ2-1, with D hard to call. There are 12 residues in the CDR3. CDR1 is SEHNR, CDR2 FQNEAQ, per germline (reference sequence). Trimming shortened V by 5 bases and J by 4 bases, and 6 bases separated the two germline ends. The CDR3 DNA reads TGTGCCAGCAGCATTATTTACAATGAGCAGTTCTTC. It yields the protein CASSIIYNEQFF. Using reference TRBV7-9 and TRBJ2-1 for the parts outside the CDR3, the full variable domain is DTGVSQNPRHKITKRGQNVTFRCDPISEHNRLYWYRQTLGQGPEFLTYFQNEAQLEKSRLLSDRFSAERPKGSFSTLEIQRTEQGDSAMYLCASSIIYNEQFFGPGTRLTVL.